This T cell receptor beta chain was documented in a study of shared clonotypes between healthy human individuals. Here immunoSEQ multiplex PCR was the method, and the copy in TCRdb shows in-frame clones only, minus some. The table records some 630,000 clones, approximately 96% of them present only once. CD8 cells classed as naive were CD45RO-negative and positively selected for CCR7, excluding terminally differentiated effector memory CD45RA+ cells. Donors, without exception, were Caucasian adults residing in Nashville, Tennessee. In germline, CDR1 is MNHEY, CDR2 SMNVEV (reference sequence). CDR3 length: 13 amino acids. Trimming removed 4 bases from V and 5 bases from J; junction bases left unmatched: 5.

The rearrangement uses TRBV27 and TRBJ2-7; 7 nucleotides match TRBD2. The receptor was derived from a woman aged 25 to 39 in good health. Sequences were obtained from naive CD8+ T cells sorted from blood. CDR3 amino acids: CASSYTSEDEQYF. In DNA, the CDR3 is TGTGCCAGCAGTTATACTAGCGAGGACGAGCAGTACTTC.